Below are 31 T cell receptor beta chains sequenced from a single sample in a study of regulatory T cells in long-lasting Graves disease. Building of the TCR beta libraries involved iRepertoire HTBI primers and Arm-PCR of CDR3 regions. Each CDR3 protein gets one entry after TCRdb re-called the multiplex PCR reads with MiXCR. There are some 500,000 distinct CDR3 sequences in the sample; about 16% occur only once, and roughly 25% lies in the top ten. Time point described: newly diagnosed GD, antithyroid drugs for less than 3 months. The TCR library used RNA extracted from PBMCs. These data were likewise used in another study, on T cells in Graves' hyperthyroidism and ophthalmopathy.

This specimen was peripheral blood mononuclear cells (PBMCs), taken at new diagnosis, from a patient treated with antithyroid drugs. The receptors originated from a woman aged 35-65 years with Graves disease.

The chain is built from TRBV28 and TRBJ2-6, with D perhaps TRBD1 (5 bases). This CDR3 has 12 residues. CDR1 and CDR2 from the germline V gene are MDHEN and SYDVKM. CDR3 nucleotide sequence: TGTGTGGCAGGGACTGGGGCCAACGTCCTGACTTTC. Its translation: CVAGTGANVLTF.

This clonotype was observed a handful of times. The chain joins TRBV12-3 or TRBV12-4 to TRBJ2-2; D perhaps matches TRBD1 (5 bases). The CDR3 extends over 15 amino acids. Trimming took 0 bases from V and 6 from J, leaving 11 bases between them. The DNA of the CDR3 is TGTGCCAGCAGTTTAGCCAGGGAAGTGGCCGGGGAGCTGTTTTTT. Protein product: CASSLAREVAGELFF.

This clonotype was seen at least ten times. J is TRBJ1-1 and V is TRBV3-1; no definite D call. From germline, CDR1 is LGHDT and CDR2 YNNKEL (reference sequence). This CDR3 contains 13 residues. V shed 2 bases and J shed 2 bases, with 6 bases lying between them. CDR3 residues: CASSQMVNTEAFF. CDR3 nucleotides: TGTGCCAGCAGCCAAATGGTCAACACTGAAGCTTTCTTT.

This clonotype was recorded many times. This chain joins TRBV3-1 and TRBJ2-6; D call uncertain. V was pared by 4 bases and J by 4 bases, with 8 bases between. The CDR3 is made up of 14 amino acids. The germline V gene has CDR1 LGHDT and CDR2 YNNKEL (reference sequence). The CDR3 DNA reads as TGTGCCAGCAGCCCCCTCGGCGGGGCCAACGTCCTGACTTTC. Protein: CASSPLGGANVLTF.

This clonotype was counted many times. The rearrangement links TRBV6-5 to TRBJ1-5; D might be TRBD1 (5 bases). CDR3 length: 15 amino acids. From germline, CDR1 is MNHEY and CDR2 SVGAGI. Trimming pared 2 bases from V and 6 bases from J, leaving 14 bases between. The CDR3 DNA sequence: TGTGCCAGCAGTTACGAGGGGAGCGGGAGTCAGCCCCAGCATTTT. Translation: CASSYEGSGSQPQHF.

This clonotype was observed many times. This chain connects TRBV12-3 or TRBV12-4 to TRBJ1-5; D is ambiguous. Trimming removed 5 bases at V and 6 bases at J, with 14 bases between. This CDR3 comprises 14 residues. In nucleotides, the CDR3 is TGTGCCAGCAGTCCCCCCCCCTCAGGTCAGCCCCAGCATTTT. Translated: CASSPPPSGQPQHF.

This clonotype has at least ten counts. The gene calls are TRBV12-3 or TRBV12-4 and TRBJ2-3, with 15 nucleotides matching TRBD2. The CDR3 spans 17 residues. After removal of 5 bases from V and 2 bases from J, the junction contained 5 bases not matched to a gene. In nucleotides, the CDR3 is TGTGCCAGCAGTCCTGGACTAGCGGGGGGGTACACAGATACGCAGTATTTT. Translation: CASSPGLAGGYTDTQYF.

At least ten counts were recorded for this clonotype. The chain joins TRBV2 to TRBJ2-7; 8 bases map to TRBD1. The CDR3 covers 17 residues. Germline values: CDR1 SNHLY, CDR2 FYNNEI. The trim removed 3 bases at V and 2 bases at J, leaving 12 bases unmatched. The CDR3 loop reads CASSDLPPRDRPYEQYF. Here the CDR3 DNA reads TGTGCCAGCAGTGACCTCCCCCCTCGGGACAGGCCCTACGAGCAGTACTTC.

The chain is built from TRBV11-3 and TRBJ2-2, with 11 bases matching TRBD2. Germline V CDR1 and CDR2: SGHNT, YENEEA. CDR3 length equals 15 residues. V lost 5 bases, J lost 7 bases, and 6 bases stayed unmatched. CDR3 sequence reads: CASSDSGGADGELFF. In DNA form, the CDR3 reads TGTGCCAGCAGCGATAGCGGGGGGGCCGACGGGGAGCTGTTTTTT.

The rearrangement uses TRBV4-1 and TRBJ2-5, with TRBD1 matching 12 bases. After removal of 0 bases from V and 4 bases from J, the junction contained 6 bases not matched to a gene. Germline CDR1 reads MGHRA; CDR2 reads YSYEKL. The CDR3 covers 17 residues. This CDR3 is CASSQETGTGGGETQYF. The CDR3 coding sequence is TGCGCCAGCAGCCAAGAGACCGGGACAGGGGGCGGAGAGACCCAGTACTTC.

In the case of this clonotype: Being one base from a much bigger clone, this may be a read error. The V gene is TRBV2, the J gene TRBJ2-1, with D uncertain. Germline values: CDR1 SNHLY, CDR2 FYNNEI. Deletions cut 2 bases from V and 10 bases from J, with 12 bases between. The CDR3 has 13 residues. The CDR3 DNA reads as TGTGCCAGCAGTGAAAGGTCTCTCTACGAGCAGTTCTTC. Translating it yields CASSERSLYEQFF.

Concerning this clonotype itself: Just one base apart from a much larger clone, this may be a read error. The chain has TRBV12-5 and TRBJ1-6, with a possible D match to TRBD1 (5 bases). The V and J ends lost 2 bases and 7 bases respectively, with 12 bases between them. CDR3 length: 15 residues. The germline gives CDR1 LGHNT, CDR2 FRNRAP. This chain's CDR3 is CASGLLLGLNSPLHF. CDR3 bases: TGTGCTAGTGGTTTGCTCTTGGGACTGAATTCACCCCTCCACTTT.

The gene calls are TRBV12-3 or TRBV12-4 and TRBJ1-2; 12 bases line up with TRBD1. The CDR3 consists of 19 residues. V lost 5 bases, J lost 1 base, and 14 bases stayed unmatched. In DNA, the CDR3 is TGTGCCAGCAGTCGCCTCCCGGGACAGGGGGCGCGGGGTAACTATGGCTACACCTTC. It specifies CASSRLPGQGARGNYGYTF.

This clonotype was detected many times. This rearrangement joins TRBV11-1 to TRBJ1-6; D gene uncertain. Germline values: CDR1 SGHAT, CDR2 FQDESV (reference sequence). The V gene lost 2 bases and the J gene lost 14 bases, with 16 bases spanning the gap. CDR3 length equals 14 residues. DNA of the CDR3: TGTGCCAGCAGCTTATACGGACTCTCGGACGCCCTCCACTTT. Protein product: CASSLYGLSDALHF.

In this sample, this clonotype turned up a few times. CDR3 in amino acids: CASSVTGEYTEAFF. DNA for the CDR3: TGTGCCAGTAGTGTCACAGGGGAGTACACTGAAGCTTTCTTT. V and J are TRBV19 and TRBJ1-1; TRBD1 agrees at 7 bases. The CDR3 sequence is 14 residues long. J lost 3 bases, V lost 5 bases, and 6 bases had no gene match. Per the germline V gene, CDR1 is LNHDA and CDR2 is SQIVND (reference sequence).

This chain uses TRBV5-1 with TRBJ2-7, with 10 bases that match TRBD2. V dropped 1 base and J dropped 5; count of bases not matched to a gene: 6. The CDR3 covers 15 residues. Germline CDR1 is SGHRS and CDR2 is YFSETQ. For the CDR3, the DNA is TGCGCCAGCAGCTTGTCAGGTCTAGCGGGAGACGAGCAGTACTTC. Translated: CASSLSGLAGDEQYF.

This clonotype was counted many times. The V gene is TRBV28, the J gene TRBJ1-1; no firm D call. CDR3 size: 14 residues. The germline V gene encodes CDR1 MDHEN and CDR2 SYDVKM. V dropped 5 bases and J dropped 0 bases, with 10 bases sitting between them. In DNA, the CDR3 is TGTGCCAGCAGTATTGGCTACATGAACACTGAAGCTTTCTTT. This translates into CASSIGYMNTEAFF.

V and J are TRBV20-1 and TRBJ2-1; perhaps TRBD1 as D (6 bases). The germline gives CDR1 DFQATT, CDR2 SNEGSKA (reference sequence). The germline V and J ends were trimmed by 1 base and 8 bases, with 18 bases remaining between them. The CDR3 consists of 15 residues. CDR3 sequence reads: CSARATTRGIDEQFF. CDR3 coding DNA: TGCAGTGCTAGAGCTACGACCAGGGGCATCGATGAGCAGTTCTTC.

This clonotype was seen repeatedly, ten times or more. The chain links TRBV12-3 or TRBV12-4 to TRBJ1-1; D ambiguous. V was trimmed by 2 bases and J by 7 bases, leaving 8 bases between them. The CDR3 has 12 residues. DNA for the CDR3: TGTGCCAGCAGTTTATCTAAGGTTGAAGCTTTCTTT. Its protein product is CASSLSKVEAFF.

The chain couples TRBV18 to TRBJ2-1; D perhaps matches TRBD1 (6 bases). The CDR3 runs 15 residues. CDR1 and CDR2 from the germline V gene are KGHSH and LQKENI. Trimming took 1 base from V and 10 from J, leaving 17 bases between them. The CDR3 bases are TGTGCCAGCTCACCACTGTTTCAGGGGCTCTACGAGCAGTTCTTC. It encodes CASSPLFQGLYEQFF.

There are a few counts of this clonotype. A read error is possible here, since a much larger clone lies one base away. The chain carries TRBV11-2 and TRBJ2-3; 9 bases are a match to TRBD2. The CDR3 sequence is 16 residues long. V was clipped by 2 bases and J by 5 bases; unmatched bases: 8. In germline, CDR1 is SGHAT, CDR2 FQNNGV. CDR3 bases: TGTGCCAGCAGCTTATACTCTAGCGGGGAGGGAGATACGCAGTATTTT. Protein product: CASSLYSSGEGDTQYF.

This clonotype was counted at least ten times. The V and J genes are TRBV3-1 and TRBJ1-4; 9 bases agree with TRBD1. The length of the CDR3 is 14 residues. CDR1 is LGHDT and CDR2 is YNNKEL in the germline V gene (reference sequence). Unmatched junction bases numbered 5, after V lost 5 bases and J lost 7 bases. The chain's CDR3 is CASSATGGSEKLFF. Written as DNA, the CDR3 is TGTGCCAGCAGCGCTACAGGGGGCAGTGAAAAACTGTTTTTT.

This clonotype was picked up many times. The V call is TRBV12-3 or TRBV12-4, the J call TRBJ1-4; 7 positions agree with TRBD1. The CDR3 spans 17 residues. The V segment lost 1 base and the J segment 6 bases; nucleotides outside the gene matches: 11. The CDR3 loop reads CASSLGGRDRVDEKLFF. CDR3 nucleotides: TGTGCCAGCAGTTTAGGGGGCCGCGACAGGGTTGATGAAAAACTGTTTTTT.

In this sample, this clonotype turned up many times. The chain joins TRBV28 to TRBJ1-2, with D uncertain. Germline CDR1 is MDHEN and CDR2 is SYDVKM. Trimming took 5 bases from V and 4 from J, leaving 14 bases between them. This CDR3 spans 14 amino acids. Written as DNA, the CDR3 is TGTGCCAGCAGTAGGGCAGATCCCTCCTATGGCTACACCTTC. Protein: CASSRADPSYGYTF.

On this clonotype itself: This may be a read error: a much more frequent sequence differs by one nucleotide. Since the CDR3 does not end with the conserved phenylalanine or tryptophan, this likely comes from a read error. The rearrangement joins TRBV5-1 to TRBJ2-7; TRBD1 agrees at 9 bases. The CDR3 length is 16 residues. The V segment lost 0 bases and the J segment 6 bases; nucleotides outside the gene matches: 10. Germline CDR1 reads SGHRS; CDR2 reads YFSETQ. CDR3 nucleotide sequence: TGCGCCAGCAGCTTGGCCATGGGTGACAGGGGGTCCGAGCAGTACTCC. Translating it yields CASSLAMGDRGSEQYS.

At least ten counts were recorded for this clonotype. This chain uses TRBV20-1 with TRBJ1-1, with a weak D call TRBD1 (6 bases). The CDR3 contains 16 residues. V was pared by 1 base and J by 1 base, with 16 bases between. Germline V gene lookup returns CDR1 DFQATT and CDR2 SNEGSKA (reference sequence). CDR3 DNA: TGCAGTGCTAGAGGGGGAGGAAGGACAGCGAACACTGAAGCTTTCTTT. Its translation: CSARGGGRTANTEAFF.

This clonotype was observed at least ten times. The V gene is TRBV2, the J gene TRBJ1-4, with D possibly TRBD1 on 5 matching bases. The CDR3 is 15 residues long. Germline CDR1 reads SNHLY; CDR2 reads FYNNEI. V lost 4 bases, J lost 8 bases, and 17 bases lay in between. The CDR3 reads CASSGKTGLGEKLFF. The CDR3 nucleotides are TGTGCCAGCAGTGGTAAAACGGGGCTAGGGGAAAAACTGTTTTTT. Based on the CDR3 plus reference TRBV2 and TRBJ1-4, the full variable domain is EPEVTQTPSHQVTQMGQEVILRCVPISNHLYFYWYRQILGQKVEFLVSFYNNEISEKSEIFDDQFSVERPDGSNFTLKIRSTKLEDSAMYFCASSGKTGLGEKLFFGSGTQLSVL.

This clonotype was counted ten times or more. The chain combines TRBV2 with TRBJ1-1; D possibly corresponds to TRBD1 (6 bases). This CDR3 has 15 amino acids. The germline V gene has CDR1 SNHLY and CDR2 FYNNEI. V shed 6 bases and J shed 1 base, with 15 bases lying between them. The DNA of the CDR3 is TGTGCCAGCAGGACCCAACAGGGTACGAACACTGAAGCTTTCTTT. It is translated as CASRTQQGTNTEAFF.

The sample holds a few counts of this clonotype. The chain recombines TRBV20-1 with TRBJ2-1; 11 nucleotides match TRBD2. The V and J ends lost 6 bases and 3 bases, in that order; junction bases with no gene match: 10. The CDR3 covers 16 residues. Germline V gene data show CDR1 as DFQATT and CDR2 as SNEGSKA (reference sequence). In DNA, the CDR3 is TGCAGTGCCCGACGTGCTAGCGGGAGGCTCTACAATGAGCAGTTCTTC. Translation gives CSARRASGRLYNEQFF.

For this clonotype: A far larger clone is only one base removed, so a read error is likely. The chain joins TRBV30 to TRBJ2-5; 8 positions match TRBD2. The V gene end was trimmed by 2 bases and the J gene end by 11 bases; junction bases not matched to a gene: 4. The CDR3 extends over 11 amino acids. The germline V gene encodes CDR1 GTSNPN and CDR2 SVGIG (reference sequence). This CDR3 reads CAWSRGGEQYF. For the CDR3, the DNA is TGTGCCTGGAGTCGGGGGGGTGAGCAGTACTTC.

CDR3 residues: CASSLSFSGNTIYF. The CDR3 DNA reads TGTGCCAGCAGCCTTTCTTTCTCTGGAAACACCATATATTTT. V is TRBV7-9 and J is TRBJ1-3; D gene unclear. V was clipped by 5 bases and J by 0 bases, with 8 bases between them. The germline gives CDR1 SEHNR, CDR2 FQNEAQ (reference sequence). This CDR3 has 14 residues.